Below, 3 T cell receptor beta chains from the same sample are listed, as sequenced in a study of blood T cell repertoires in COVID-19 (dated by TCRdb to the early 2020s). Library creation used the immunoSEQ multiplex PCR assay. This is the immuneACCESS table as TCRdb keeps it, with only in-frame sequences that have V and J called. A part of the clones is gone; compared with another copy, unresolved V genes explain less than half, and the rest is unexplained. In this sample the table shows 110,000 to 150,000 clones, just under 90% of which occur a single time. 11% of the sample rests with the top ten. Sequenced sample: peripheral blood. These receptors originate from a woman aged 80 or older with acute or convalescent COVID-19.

CDR3 nucleotide sequence: TGCGCCAGCAGCCAGGCAAATTATAATGAAAAACTGTTTTTT. It translates to CASSQANYNEKLFF. V gene TRBV4-1 combines with J gene TRBJ1-4, with no clear D. This CDR3 is built from 14 residues. The germline V gene encodes CDR1 MGHRA and CDR2 YSYEKL. Trimming cost V 3 bases and J 4 bases, with 9 bases left between them.

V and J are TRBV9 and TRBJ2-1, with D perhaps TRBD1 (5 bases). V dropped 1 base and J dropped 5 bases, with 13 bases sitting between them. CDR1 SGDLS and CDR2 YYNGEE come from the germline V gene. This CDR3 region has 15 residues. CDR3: CASSVIPQGNNEQFF. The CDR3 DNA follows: TGTGCCAGCAGCGTAATCCCCCAGGGCAACAATGAGCAGTTCTTC. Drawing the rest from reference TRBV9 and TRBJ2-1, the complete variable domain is DSGVTQTPKHLITATGQRVTLRCSPRSGDLSVYWYQQSLDQGLQFLIQYYNGEERAKGNILERFSAQQFPDLHSELNLSSLELGDSALYFCASSVIPQGNNEQFFGPGTRLTVL.

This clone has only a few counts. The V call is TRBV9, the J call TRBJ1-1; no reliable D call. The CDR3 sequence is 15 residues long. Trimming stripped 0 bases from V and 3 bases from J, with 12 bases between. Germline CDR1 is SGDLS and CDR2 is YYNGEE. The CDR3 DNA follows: TGTGCCAGCAGCGTAGTACCCGGTGGGCACACTGAAGCTTTCTTT. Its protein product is CASSVVPGGHTEAFF.